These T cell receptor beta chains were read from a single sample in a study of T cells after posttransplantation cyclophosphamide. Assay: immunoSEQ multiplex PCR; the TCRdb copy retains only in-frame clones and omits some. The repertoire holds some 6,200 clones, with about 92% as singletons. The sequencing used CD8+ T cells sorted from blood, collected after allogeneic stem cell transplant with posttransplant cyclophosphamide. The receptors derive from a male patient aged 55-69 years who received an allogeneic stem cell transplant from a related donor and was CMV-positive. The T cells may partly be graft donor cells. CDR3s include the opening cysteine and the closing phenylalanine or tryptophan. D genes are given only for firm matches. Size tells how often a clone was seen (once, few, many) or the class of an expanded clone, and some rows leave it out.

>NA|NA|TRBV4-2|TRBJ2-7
TGTGCCAGCAGCGGGGGGAACTCCTACGAGCAGTACTTC
CASSGGNSYEQYF
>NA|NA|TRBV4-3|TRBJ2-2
TGCGCCAGCAGCCCCGGGGATCTGAGCACCGGGGAGCTGTTTTTT
CASSPGDLSTGELFF
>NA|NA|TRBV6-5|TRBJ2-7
TGTGCCAGCAGTATAACAGGGGGGGACGAGCAGTACTTC
CASSITGGDEQYF
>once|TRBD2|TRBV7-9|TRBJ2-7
TGTGCCAGCAGCTTAGGGTCCGGGACTAGGTCCTACGAGCAGTACTTC
CASSLGSGTRSYEQYF
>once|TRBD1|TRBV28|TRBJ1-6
TGTGCCAGCAGTGCTACCGGGACAGTAACTTCACCCCTCCACTTT
CASSATGTVTSPLHF
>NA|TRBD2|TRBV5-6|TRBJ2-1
TGTGCCAGCAGCGGACTAGCGGATAATGAGCAGTTCTTC
CASSGLADNEQFF
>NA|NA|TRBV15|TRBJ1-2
TGTGCCACCAGCAGAGCCCGCAGGGGATTCTATGGCTACACCTTC
CATSRARRGFYGYTF
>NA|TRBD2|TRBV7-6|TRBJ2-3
TGTGCCAGCAGCTTAGAGGCGGGGGGCGGCACAGATACGCAGTATTTT
CASSLEAGGGTDTQYF
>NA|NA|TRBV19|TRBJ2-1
TGTGCCAGTAGTACCCTCTCCTACAATGAGCAGTTCTTC
CASSTLSYNEQFF
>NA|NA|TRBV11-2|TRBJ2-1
TGTGCCAGCAGCTCCGCTGAGGGTCTACATGAGCAGTTCTTC
CASSSAEGLHEQFF
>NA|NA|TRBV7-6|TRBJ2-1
TGTGCCAGCAGCTTAGGGGGGCTGGGCGATGAGCAGTTCTTC
CASSLGGLGDEQFF
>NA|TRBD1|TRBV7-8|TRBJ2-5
TGTGCCAGCAGCCCACCCGGGACAGGGAAAGAGACCCAGTACTTC
CASSPPGTGKETQYF
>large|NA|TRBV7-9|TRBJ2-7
TGTGCCAGCAGCCTCGAACTATCCACCTACGAGCAGTACTTC
CASSLELSTYEQYF
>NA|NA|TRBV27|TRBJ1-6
TGTGCCAGCAGTTTAGGCGGTAGCAATTCACCCCTCCACTTT
CASSLGGSNSPLHF
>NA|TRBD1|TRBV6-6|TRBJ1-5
TGTGCCAGCAGTGCGTTCGGGACAGGGAATCAGCCCCAGCATTTT
CASSAFGTGNQPQHF
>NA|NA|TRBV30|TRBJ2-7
TGTGCCTGGAGTCCAGGGATAGATTACGAGCAGTACTTC
CAWSPGIDYEQYF
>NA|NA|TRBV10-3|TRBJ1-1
TGTGCCATCAGTGAGGGGGGGGAAGGTGTGAACACTGAAGCTTTCTTT
CAISEGGEGVNTEAFF
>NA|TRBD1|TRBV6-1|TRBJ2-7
TGTGCCAGCAGTTGGACAGGGACGATATACGAGCAGTACTTC
CASSWTGTIYEQYF
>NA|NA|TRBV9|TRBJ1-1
TGTGCCAGCAGCGTAAAGGGGCAGAACACTGAAGCTTTCTTT
CASSVKGQNTEAFF
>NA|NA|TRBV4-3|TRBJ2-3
TGCGCCAGCAGCCAAGATCAGGGGACCGGCACAGATACGCAGTATTTT
CASSQDQGTGTDTQYF
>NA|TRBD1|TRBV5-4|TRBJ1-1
TGTGCCAGCAGCTCGACAGGGCTCGAACCTGAAGCTTTCTTT
CASSSTGLEPEAFF
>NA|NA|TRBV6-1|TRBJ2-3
TGTGCCAGCAGTGAAGGCCAGGCGTCCCCTTCCACAGATACGCAGTATTTT
CASSEGQASPSTDTQYF
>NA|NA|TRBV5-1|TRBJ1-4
TGCGCCAGCAGCCAGCGACAGGTTACGGCAACTAATGAAAAACTGTTTTTT
CASSQRQVTATNEKLFF
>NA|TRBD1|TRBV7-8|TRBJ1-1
TGTGCCAGCAGCTTGGGGGACAGGGTAGCTTTCTTT
CASSLGDRVAFF
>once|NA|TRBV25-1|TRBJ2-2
TGTGCCAGCAGTGATTCCGCACGAGACACCGGGGAGCTGTTTTTT
CASSDSARDTGELFF
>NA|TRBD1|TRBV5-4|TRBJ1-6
TGTGCCAGCACCTCGGACAGGGGGCTCAATTCCCCCCTCCACTTT
CASTSDRGLNSPLHF
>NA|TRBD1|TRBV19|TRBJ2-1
TGTGCCAGCACCTTTGGACCCGGGACAGGGATCCATGAGCAGTTCTTC
CASTFGPGTGIHEQFF
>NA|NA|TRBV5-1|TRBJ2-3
TGCGTCAGCAGCTTTCAGGGCACGCAGTATTTT
CVSSFQGTQYF
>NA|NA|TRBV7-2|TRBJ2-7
TGTGCCAGCAGCCTCTTACGGGGGTACGAGCAGTACTTC
CASSLLRGYEQYF
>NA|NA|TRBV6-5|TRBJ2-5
TGTGCCAGCAGTTACACCTCCCACAGGGCTTCAGAGACCCAGTACTTC
CASSYTSHRASETQYF
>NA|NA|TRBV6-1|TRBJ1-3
TGTGCCAGCAGTGATACAGGGAACTTAAGAAACACCATATATTTT
CASSDTGNLRNTIYF
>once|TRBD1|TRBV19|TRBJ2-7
TGTGCCAGTAGTACCGGGACAGGGAACGAGCAGTACTTC
CASSTGTGNEQYF
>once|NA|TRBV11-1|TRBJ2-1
TGTGCCAGCAGCTCGGAAACAGGGCATGAGCAGTTCTTC
CASSSETGHEQFF
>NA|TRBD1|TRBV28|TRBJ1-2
TGTGCCAGCAGTTTCCTTCGACAGGGCGGTGGCTACACCTTC
CASSFLRQGGGYTF
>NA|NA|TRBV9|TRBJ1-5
TGTGCCAGCAGCCCGGAGATTGGTCAGCCCCAGCATTTT
CASSPEIGQPQHF
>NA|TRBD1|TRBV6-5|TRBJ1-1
TGTGCCAGCAGTTACTACCAGGACAGGGTGAAGACTGAAGCTTTCTTT
CASSYYQDRVKTEAFF
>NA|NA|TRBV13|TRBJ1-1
TGTGCCAGCAGCTTTATGCAGGGCCCGAACACTGAAGCTTTCTTT
CASSFMQGPNTEAFF
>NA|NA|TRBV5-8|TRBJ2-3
TGTGCCAGCAGCTGGGCAGGGACAGATACGCAGTATTTT
CASSWAGTDTQYF